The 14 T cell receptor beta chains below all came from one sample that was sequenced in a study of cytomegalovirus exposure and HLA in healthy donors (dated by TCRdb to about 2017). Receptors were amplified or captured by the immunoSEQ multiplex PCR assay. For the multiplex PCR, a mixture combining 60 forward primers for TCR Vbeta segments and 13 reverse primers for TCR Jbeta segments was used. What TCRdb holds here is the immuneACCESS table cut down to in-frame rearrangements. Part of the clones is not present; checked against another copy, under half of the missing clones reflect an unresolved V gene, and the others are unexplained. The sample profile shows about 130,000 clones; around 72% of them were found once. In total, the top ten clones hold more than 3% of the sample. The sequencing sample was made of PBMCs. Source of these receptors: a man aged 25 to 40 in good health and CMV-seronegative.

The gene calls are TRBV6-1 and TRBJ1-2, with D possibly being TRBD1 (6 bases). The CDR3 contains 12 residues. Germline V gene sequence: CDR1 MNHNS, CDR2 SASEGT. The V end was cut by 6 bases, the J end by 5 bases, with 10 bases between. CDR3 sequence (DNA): TGTGCCAGCAGCGTTGGACAGTATGGCTACACCTTC. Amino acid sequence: CASSVGQYGYTF.

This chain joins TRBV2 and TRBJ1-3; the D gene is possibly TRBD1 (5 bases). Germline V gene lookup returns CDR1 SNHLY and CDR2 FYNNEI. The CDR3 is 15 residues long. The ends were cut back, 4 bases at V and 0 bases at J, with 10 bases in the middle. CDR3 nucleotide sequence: TGTGCCAGCAGTGTACGGCAGGGCTCTGGAAACACCATATATTTT. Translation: CASSVRQGSGNTIYF.

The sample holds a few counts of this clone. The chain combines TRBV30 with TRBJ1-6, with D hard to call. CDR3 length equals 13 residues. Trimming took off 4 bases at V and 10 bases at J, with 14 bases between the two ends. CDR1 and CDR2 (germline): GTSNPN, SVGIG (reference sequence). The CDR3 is CAWKLVSGSPLHF. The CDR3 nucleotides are TGTGCCTGGAAACTGGTGTCGGGATCACCCCTCCACTTT.

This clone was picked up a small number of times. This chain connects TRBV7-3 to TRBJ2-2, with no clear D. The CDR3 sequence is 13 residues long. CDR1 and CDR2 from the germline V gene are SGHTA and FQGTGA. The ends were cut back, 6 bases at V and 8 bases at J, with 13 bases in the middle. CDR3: CASSPHTKGELFF. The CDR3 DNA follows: TGTGCCAGCAGTCCCCACACGAAGGGGGAGCTGTTTTTT.

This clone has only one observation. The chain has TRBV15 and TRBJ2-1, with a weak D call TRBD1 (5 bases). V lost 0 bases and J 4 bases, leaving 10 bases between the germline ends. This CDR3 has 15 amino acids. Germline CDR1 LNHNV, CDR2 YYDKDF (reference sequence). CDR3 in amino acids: CATSRDPGRYNEQFF. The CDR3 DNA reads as TGTGCCACCAGCAGAGATCCAGGGCGTTACAATGAGCAGTTCTTC.

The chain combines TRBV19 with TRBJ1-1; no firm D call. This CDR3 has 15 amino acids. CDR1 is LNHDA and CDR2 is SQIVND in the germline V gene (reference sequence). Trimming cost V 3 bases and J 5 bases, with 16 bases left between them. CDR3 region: CASSIGRGRSTEAFF. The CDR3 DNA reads TGTGCCAGTAGTATCGGTAGAGGGCGATCTACTGAAGCTTTCTTT.

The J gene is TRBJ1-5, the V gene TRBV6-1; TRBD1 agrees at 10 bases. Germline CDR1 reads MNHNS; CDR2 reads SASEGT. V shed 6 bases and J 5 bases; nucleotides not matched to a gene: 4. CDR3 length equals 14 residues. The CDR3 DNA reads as TGTGCCAGCAGCACTGACAGGGGGCATCAGCCCCAGCATTTT. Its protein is CASSTDRGHQPQHF.

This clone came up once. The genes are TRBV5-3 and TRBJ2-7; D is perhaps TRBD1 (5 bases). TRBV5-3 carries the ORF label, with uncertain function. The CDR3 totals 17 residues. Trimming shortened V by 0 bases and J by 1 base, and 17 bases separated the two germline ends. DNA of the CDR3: TGTGCCAGAAGCTTGGGGTACTGGACACTTGATTCCTACGAGCAGTACTTC. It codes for CARSLGYWTLDSYEQYF.

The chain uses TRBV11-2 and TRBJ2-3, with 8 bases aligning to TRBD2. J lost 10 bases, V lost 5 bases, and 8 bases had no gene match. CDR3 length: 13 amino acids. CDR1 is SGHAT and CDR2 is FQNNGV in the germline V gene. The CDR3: CASSPGTRIPQYF. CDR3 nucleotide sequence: TGTGCCAGCAGCCCCGGGACTAGAATTCCGCAGTATTTT.

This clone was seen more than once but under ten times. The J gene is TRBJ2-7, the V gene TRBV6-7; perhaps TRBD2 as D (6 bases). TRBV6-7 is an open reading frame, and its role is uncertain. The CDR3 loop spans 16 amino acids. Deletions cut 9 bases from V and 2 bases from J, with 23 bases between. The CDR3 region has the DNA TGTGCCAGGGGGTCCGACGCGGGAAGAAGCACCTACGAGCAGTACTTC. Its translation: CARGSDAGRSTYEQYF.

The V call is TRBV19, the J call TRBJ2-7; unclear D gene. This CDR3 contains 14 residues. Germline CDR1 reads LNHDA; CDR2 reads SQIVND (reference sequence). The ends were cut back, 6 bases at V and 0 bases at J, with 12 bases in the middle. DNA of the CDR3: TGTGCCAGTAGGTCTCAAGGAGCCTCCTACGAGCAGTACTTC. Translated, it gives CASRSQGASYEQYF.

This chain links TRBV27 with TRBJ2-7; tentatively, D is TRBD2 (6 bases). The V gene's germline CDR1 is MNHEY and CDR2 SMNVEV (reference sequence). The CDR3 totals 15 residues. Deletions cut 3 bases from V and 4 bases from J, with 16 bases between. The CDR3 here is CASSFEGLFGYEQYF. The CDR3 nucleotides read TGTGCCAGCAGTTTCGAGGGACTCTTCGGGTACGAGCAGTACTTC.

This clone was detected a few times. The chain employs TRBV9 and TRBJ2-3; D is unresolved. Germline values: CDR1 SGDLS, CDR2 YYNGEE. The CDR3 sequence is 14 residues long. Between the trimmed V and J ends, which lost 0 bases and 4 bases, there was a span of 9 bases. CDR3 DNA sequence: TGTGCCAGCAGCGTAGGAAGAGGCCCAGATACGCAGTATTTT. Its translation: CASSVGRGPDTQYF.

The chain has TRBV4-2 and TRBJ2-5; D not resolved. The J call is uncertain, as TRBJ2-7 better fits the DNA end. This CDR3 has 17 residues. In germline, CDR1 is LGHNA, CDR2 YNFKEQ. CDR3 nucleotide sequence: TGTGCCAGCAGCCAAGGCCCCATTGCGGCGCGCTCCTACGAGCAGTACTTC. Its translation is CASSQGPIAARSYEQYF.